The 6 T cell receptor beta chains presented below share a single source sample, sequenced in a study of blood T cell repertoires in COVID-19. Data came from immunoSEQ multiplex PCR; TCRdb stores just in-frame clones and leaves some out. The data hold 200,000 to 250,000 clones, with 86% observed a single time. The sample was peripheral blood. The receptors were gathered from a man aged 80 or over with acute or convalescent COVID-19.

This clone appeared once. CDR3 nucleotide sequence: TGTGCCAGCAGTCCCGCGGGACTAAAGACCGGGGAGCTGTTTTTT. Translation: CASSPAGLKTGELFF. V is TRBV28 and J is TRBJ2-2; 7 bases are shared with TRBD2. V lost 5 bases and J lost 5; bases outside the gene matches: 8. CDR1 and CDR2 (germline): MDHEN, SYDVKM. The CDR3 is made up of 15 amino acids.

V is TRBV10-3 and J is TRBJ2-3; 12 nucleotides align to TRBD2. The CDR3 is 19 residues long. Germline-derived CDR1 and CDR2 are ENHRY and SYGVKD. Trimming removed 2 bases from V and 3 bases from J; junction bases left unmatched: 12. The CDR3 DNA is TGTGCCATCAGTGAGGGTCTAGCGGGGGGGCTCGTCGGTACAGATACGCAGTATTTT. Translating it yields CAISEGLAGGLVGTDTQYF.

V and J are TRBV7-2 and TRBJ2-7; the D gene is possibly TRBD2 (5 bases). The CDR3 runs 17 residues. The V end lost 2 bases, the J end lost 1 base, and 18 bases lay between the germline ends. The germline V gene has CDR1 SGHTA and CDR2 FQGNSA. CDR3: CASSLSMTGMSSYEQYF. Here the CDR3 DNA reads TGTGCCAGCAGCTTATCGATGACGGGGATGAGTTCCTACGAGCAGTACTTC.

The chain carries TRBV7-8 and TRBJ1-5, with 9 bases aligning to TRBD1. CDR1 is SGHVS and CDR2 is FQNEAQ in the germline V gene. With 4 bases clipped from V and 4 bases from J, the junction kept 2 bases outside the gene matches. The CDR3 has 14 amino acids. CDR3 residues: CASSSQGANQPQHF. The CDR3 DNA is TGTGCCAGCAGCTCACAGGGGGCTAATCAGCCCCAGCATTTT.

The chain employs TRBV9 and TRBJ1-4; TRBD1 aligns across 8 bases. The CDR3 consists of 16 residues. CDR1 and CDR2 (germline): SGDLS, YYNGEE. The ends lost 0 bases at V and 8 bases at J; junction bases unmatched: 9. This CDR3 is CASSVDQGRGHEKLFF. As DNA, the CDR3 is TGTGCCAGCAGCGTAGATCAAGGCAGGGGGCACGAAAAACTGTTTTTT.

The genes are TRBV28 and TRBJ2-3; D possibly corresponds to TRBD1 (5 bases). Trimming took off 4 bases at V and 8 bases at J, with 16 bases between the two ends. Germline V gene data show CDR1 as MDHEN and CDR2 as SYDVKM. The CDR3 extends over 14 amino acids. CDR3 sequence: CASSSPTPQGTQYF. DNA of the CDR3: TGTGCCAGCAGTTCTCCGACACCCCAGGGTACGCAGTATTTT.